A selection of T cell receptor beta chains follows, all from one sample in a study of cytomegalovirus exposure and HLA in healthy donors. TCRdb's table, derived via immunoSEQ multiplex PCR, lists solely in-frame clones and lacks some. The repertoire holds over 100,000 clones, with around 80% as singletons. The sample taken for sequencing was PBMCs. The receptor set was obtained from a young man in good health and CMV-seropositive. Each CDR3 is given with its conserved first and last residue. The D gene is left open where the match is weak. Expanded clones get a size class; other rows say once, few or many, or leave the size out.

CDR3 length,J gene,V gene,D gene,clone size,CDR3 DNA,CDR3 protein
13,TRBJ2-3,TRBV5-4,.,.,TGTGCCAGCAGCTTGGAGCGTCGGGATACGCAGTATTTT,CASSLERRDTQYF
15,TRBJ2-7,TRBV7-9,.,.,TGTGCCAGCAGCTTAGAAGGGTCGGGGGTCTACGAGCAGTACTTC,CASSLEGSGVYEQYF
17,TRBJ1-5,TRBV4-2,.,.,TGTGCCAGCAGCCAAGAGCTGAGGGGGAGTAGCAATCAGCCCCAGCATTTT,CASSQELRGSSNQPQHF
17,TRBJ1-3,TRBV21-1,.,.,TGTGCCAGCAGCAAGGATATGGGACAGTTAAACAAAAACACCATATATTTT,CASSKDMGQLNKNTIYF
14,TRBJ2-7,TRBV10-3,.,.,TGTGCCATCAGTGAGAACAGGGATGTGTACGAGCAGTACTTC,CAISENRDVYEQYF
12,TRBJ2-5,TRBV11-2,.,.,TGTGCCAGCAGCTTAACAGGGGAGACCCAGTACTTC,CASSLTGETQYF
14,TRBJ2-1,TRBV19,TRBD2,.,TGTGCCAGTAGGCAAATAGCGGGAGGGGGGGAGCAGTTCTTC,CASRQIAGGGEQFF
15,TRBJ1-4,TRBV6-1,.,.,TGTGCCAGCAGTCAAAACAGGACCCCGAATGAAAAACTGTTTTTT,CASSQNRTPNEKLFF
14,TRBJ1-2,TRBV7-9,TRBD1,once,TGTGCCAGCAGCGAGACAGGGAATAACTATGGCTACACCTTC,CASSETGNNYGYTF
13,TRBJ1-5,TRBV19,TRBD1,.,TGTGCCAGTAATCCGACAGGGCTTCAGCCCCAGCATTTT,CASNPTGLQPQHF
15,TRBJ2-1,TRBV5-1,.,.,TGCGCCAGCAGCTTAGCCTCCGTCTCTTACAATGAGCAGTTCTTC,CASSLASVSYNEQFF
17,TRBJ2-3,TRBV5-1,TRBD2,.,TGCGCCAGCAGCTTGGCGCCTAGCGGGACGAGCATGGGTACGCAGTATTTT,CASSLAPSGTSMGTQYF
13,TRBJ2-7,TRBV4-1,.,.,TGCGCCAGCAGCCGGACAGTCGGGTACGAGCAGTACTTC,CASSRTVGYEQYF
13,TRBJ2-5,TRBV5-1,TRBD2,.,TGCGCCAGCAGTTTAGGACTAGGGGAGACCCAGTACTTC,CASSLGLGETQYF
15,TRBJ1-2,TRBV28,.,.,TGTGCCAGCAGCCTTTATAGGGACACCGCCATCGGCTACACCTTC,CASSLYRDTAIGYTF
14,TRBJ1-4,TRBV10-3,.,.,TGTGCCATCAGTGACCCCCGTGTCGGTGAAAAACTGTTTTTT,CAISDPRVGEKLFF
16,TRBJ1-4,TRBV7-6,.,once,TGTGCCAGCAGCCCCCTGGGGGGACCAACTAATGAAAAACTGTTTTTT,CASSPLGGPTNEKLFF
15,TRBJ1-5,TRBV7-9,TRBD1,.,TGTGCCAGCAGTCTCGGACAGGGTGGGAGTCAGCCCCAGCATTTT,CASSLGQGGSQPQHF
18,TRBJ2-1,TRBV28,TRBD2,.,TGTGCCAGCAGTCTGGCCTCCGGGACTAGCGGAGTAAACAATGAGCAGTTCTTC,CASSLASGTSGVNNEQFF
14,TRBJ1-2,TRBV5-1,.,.,TGCGCCAGCAGCATAGACTCTACCTCCTATGGCTACACCTTC,CASSIDSTSYGYTF
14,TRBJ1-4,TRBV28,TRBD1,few,TGTGCCAGCAGCCTCGGACAGGGAGGTGAAAAACTGTTTTTT,CASSLGQGGEKLFF
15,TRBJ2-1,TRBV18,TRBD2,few,TGTGCCAGCTCACCGGGACTAGCGTCCTACAATGAGCAGTTCTTC,CASSPGLASYNEQFF
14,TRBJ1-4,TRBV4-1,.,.,TGCGCCAGCAGCCGACAAGGGACAAATGAAAAACTGTTTTTT,CASSRQGTNEKLFF
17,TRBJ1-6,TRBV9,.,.,TGTGCCAGCAGCCTCTTGATGGTGGCCTCCTATAATTCACCCCTCCACTTT,CASSLLMVASYNSPLHF
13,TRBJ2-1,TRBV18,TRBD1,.,TGTGCCAGCTCACAGGGACAGAACAATGAGCAGTTCTTC,CASSQGQNNEQFF
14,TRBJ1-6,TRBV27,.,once,TGTGCCAGCAGTTCGATGCAGGGTACATCACCCCTCCACTTT,CASSSMQGTSPLHF
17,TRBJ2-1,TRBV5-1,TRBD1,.,TGCGCCAGCAGCTTGGGTCCCGGGACAGGGGCCTACAATGAGCAGTTCTTC,CASSLGPGTGAYNEQFF
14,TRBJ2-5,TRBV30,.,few,TGTGCCTGGACCGGGTGGAATTCTCAAGAGACCCAGTACTTC,CAWTGWNSQETQYF
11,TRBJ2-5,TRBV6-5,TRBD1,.,TGTGCCAGCAGCTCAACAGGGGCCCAGTACTTC,CASSSTGAQYF
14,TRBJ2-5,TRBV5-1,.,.,TGCGCCAGCAGCTTGGAGGCAGGGAAAGAGACCCAGTACTTC,CASSLEAGKETQYF
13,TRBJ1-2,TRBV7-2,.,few,TGTGCCAGCAGCGTTGGACAGAACTATGGCTACACCTTC,CASSVGQNYGYTF
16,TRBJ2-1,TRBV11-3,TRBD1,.,TGTGCCAGCAGCCAAGGTACAGGGGGACCTTGGGATGAGCAGTTCTTC,CASSQGTGGPWDEQFF
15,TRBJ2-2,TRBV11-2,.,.,TGTGCCAGCAGCTCCCTGACAGGGAGGACCGGGGAGCTGTTTTTT,CASSSLTGRTGELFF
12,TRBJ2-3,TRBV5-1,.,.,TGCGCCAGCAGCTTGGACAGTGCTACGCAGTATTTT,CASSLDSATQYF
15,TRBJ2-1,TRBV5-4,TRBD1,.,TGTGCCAGCAGCTTCGGACAGGGTTCCTACAATGAGCAGTTCTTC,CASSFGQGSYNEQFF
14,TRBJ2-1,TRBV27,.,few,TGTGCCAGCAGTTTACAGGGGAATAGGGATGAGCAGTTCTTC,CASSLQGNRDEQFF
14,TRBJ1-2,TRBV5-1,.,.,TGCGCCAGCAGCCCTAGCGGGGCGGACTATGGCTACACCTTC,CASSPSGADYGYTF
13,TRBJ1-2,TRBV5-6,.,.,TGTGCCAGCAGCTTGGACAGAAACTATGGCTACACCTTC,CASSLDRNYGYTF
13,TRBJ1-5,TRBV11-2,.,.,TGTGCCAGCAGCTTCACAGGGAATCAGCCCCAGCATTTT,CASSFTGNQPQHF
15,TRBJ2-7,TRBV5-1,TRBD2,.,TGCGCCAGCAGCGAATTCCTAGCGGGGGAGGTCGAGCAGTACTTC,CASSEFLAGEVEQYF